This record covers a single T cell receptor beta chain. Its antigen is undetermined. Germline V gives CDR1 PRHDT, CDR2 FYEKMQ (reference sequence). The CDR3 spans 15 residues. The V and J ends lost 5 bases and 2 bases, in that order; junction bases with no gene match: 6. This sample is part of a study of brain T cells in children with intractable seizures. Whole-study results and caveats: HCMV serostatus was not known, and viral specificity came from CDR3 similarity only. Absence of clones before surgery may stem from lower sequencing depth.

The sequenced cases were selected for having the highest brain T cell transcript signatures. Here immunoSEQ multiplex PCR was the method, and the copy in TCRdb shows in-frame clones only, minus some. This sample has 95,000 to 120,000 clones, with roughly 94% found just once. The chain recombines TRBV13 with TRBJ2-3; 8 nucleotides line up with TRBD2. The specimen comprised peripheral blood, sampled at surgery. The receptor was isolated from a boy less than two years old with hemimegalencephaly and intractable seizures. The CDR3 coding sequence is TGTGCCAGCAGCCTCGGACTAGCTGCCACAGATACGCAGTATTTT. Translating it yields CASSLGLAATDTQYF.